This TCR beta chain emerged from a study of vaccination effects on CD4 cells after COVID-19 (dated by TCRdb to the early 2020s). As for the study more broadly: To identify antigen-specific CD4+ T cell clonotypes by their expansion, the ViraFEST assay first stimulated PBMC with viral peptide pools and then applied TCR sequencing. Each participant got two doses of an mRNA SARS-CoV-2 vaccine, either BNT162b2 or mRNA-1273. Each well held 1.5 million to 2 million PBMC cultured in IMDM containing about 5.5% human AB serum, around 9.3 IU/ml IL-2 and gentamicin, along with roughly 10 ug/ml peptides. SARS-CoV-2 spike-specific CD4+ TCR repertoires were compared before and after mRNA vaccination in COVID-19 convalescent patients and in infection-naive vaccine recipients. A total of 9 to 11 COVID-19 convalescent patients and a few SARS-CoV-2-naive healthy vaccine recipients were included in the full study. Cultures from other donors in the study were sequenced using the Oncomine TCR Beta short-read assay on an Illumina iSeq 100. The paper's findings and limits, for the study overall: The study was limited by a small number of convalescent patients, and early post-infection timepoints were lacking. At late post-vaccination timepoints, both infection-induced and vaccine-induced clones showed marked clonal contraction, consistent with waning T cell responses. In healthy vaccine recipients, vaccine-induced clones were almost all SARS-CoV-2 mono-reactive, with only 1 of 255 cross-reactive with common cold coronaviruses.

The germline V gene specifies KGHSH as CDR1 and LQKENI as CDR2. CDR3 length: 13 amino acids, cysteine to phenylalanine. Solely the CDR3 DNA is kept, with 39 bases framed from the first base. Trimming costs V 5 bases and J 10 bases, and their ends lie 12 bases apart. After less than 13 days of culture, CD4+ T cells were isolated with the EasySep CD4+ T cell isolation kit. The absence of prior SARS-CoV-2 infection in healthy vaccine recipients was confirmed by negative nucleocapsid antibodies before and after vaccination. Half of the culture medium was replaced with fresh IL-2-containing medium on days 3 and 7. Unless otherwise noted, each peptide stimulation condition was cultured in triplicate wells. Using Ficoll-Paque Plus gradient centrifugation, PBMC were separated from whole blood and then either used fresh or cryopreserved at -140C. The QIAamp micro DNA kit was used to extract genomic DNA from the cultured CD4+ T cells.

As to this clone: The antigen it recognizes is unknown. There are no base qualities to consult, and no much larger clone falls within one base.

Libraries were prepared through the immunoSEQ multiplex PCR assay. TCR beta CDR3 sequencing was performed on DNA from the cultured, isolated CD4+ T cells. The paper's processing steps were these. Non-productive TCR sequences were discarded, and reads were trimmed to the CDR3 region, with only CDR3s of 7 or more amino acids retained. The MANAFEST web app was used to pick out antigen-specific clonotypes by comparing their expansion in peptide wells with that in reference cultures. Positive clones required FDR<0.05 expansion versus reference and all other wells, odds ratio above 5, and frequency above 0.1% in two replicate wells. A clonotype was defined as cross-reactive if the clonotype was significantly expanded both in SARS-CoV-2 spike wells and in at least one common cold coronavirus spike condition. Using the stringdist R package, CDR3 similarity was measured by Levenshtein distance, and unrooted trees were constructed with ape in R 3.6.1. Not all clones reach the TCRdb copy of this immuneACCESS table, which keeps in-frame sequences only. Checked studies attribute under half of the gap to unresolved V genes and leave the rest unexplained. V and J calls and clone size follow that table, whereas D and trimming were derived from the DNA. The sample table shows about 48,000 clones, and roughly three fifths are seen once. The ten top clones hold about 5% of the sample.

The source material was CD4+ T cells from PBMCs cultured without peptide, sampled before COVID-19 vaccination. The V gene is TRBV18 and the J gene is TRBJ1-6; no D gene is confidently identified. The sequence derives from a human donor who received a COVID-19 vaccine. For the CDR3, the sequence is CASSSQQSSPLHF. The bases are TGTGCCAGCTCATCTCAACAGAGCTCACCCCTCCACTTT. Outside the CDR3, residues come from the reference TRBV18 and TRBJ1-6 proteins, so the full variable domain is: NAGVMQNPRHLVRRRGQEARLRCSPMKGHSHVYWYRQLPEEGLKFMVYLQKENIIDESGMPKERFSAEFPKEGPSILRIQQVVRGDSAAYFCASSSQQSSPLHFGNGTRLTVT.